A single sample gave rise to the 8 T cell receptor beta chains below, sequenced in a study of shared clonotypes between healthy human individuals. Clones were sequenced by immunoSEQ multiplex PCR, and TCRdb holds only the in-frame ones, with some missing. Here the sample spans approximately 980,000 clones, 60% to 85% being singletons. The sequencing input was memory CD4+ T cells sorted from blood. Subset here: CD45RA-negative fraction. The receptors come from a man aged 18 to 29 in good health.

This chain connects TRBV11-3 to TRBJ2-7; TRBD2 is a possible D gene (5 bases). The V and J ends lost 2 bases and 3 bases respectively, with 11 bases between them. This CDR3 has 14 residues. Germline CDR1 SGHNT, CDR2 YENEEA. The CDR3 reads CASSLRSGDYEQYF. DNA of the CDR3: TGTGCCAGCAGCTTACGCAGCGGTGACTACGAGCAGTACTTC.

The chain couples TRBV6-5 to TRBJ2-3; 7 positions match TRBD2. This CDR3 comprises 13 residues. The germline V gene encodes CDR1 MNHEY and CDR2 SVGAGI. Trimming removed 11 bases from V and 2 bases from J; junction bases left unmatched: 7. The CDR3 is CAVTTSHTDTQYF. As DNA, the CDR3 is TGTGCCGTTACGACTAGCCACACAGATACGCAGTATTTT.

The V call is TRBV18, the J call TRBJ2-2; no firm D call. The CDR3 has 17 amino acids. Per the germline V gene, CDR1 is KGHSH and CDR2 is LQKENI. V shed 5 bases and J shed 8 bases, with 24 bases lying between them. The CDR3 sequence: CASSSIAVNPSSGELFF. CDR3 in DNA: TGTGCCAGCTCATCGATCGCAGTTAATCCCTCATCGGGGGAGCTGTTTTTT.

Note on this clone: Other DNA sequences of this sample code for an identical CDR3. The chain employs TRBV7-2 and TRBJ2-7; 11 bases align to TRBD2. J was trimmed by 1 base and V by 0 bases; bases with no gene match: 2. CDR1 and CDR2 from the germline V gene are SGHTA and FQGNSA. The CDR3 runs to 16 residues. The CDR3 protein is CASSLALAGGSYEQYF. The CDR3 DNA reads as TGTGCCAGCAGCTTAGCTCTAGCGGGAGGATCCTACGAGCAGTACTTC.

The chain carries TRBV28 and TRBJ1-2; 11 positions agree with TRBD1. Germline V gene lookup returns CDR1 MDHEN and CDR2 SYDVKM. Losses at the gene ends were 4 bases for V and 5 bases for J; bases not matched to a gene: 6. CDR3 length: 15 residues. The CDR3 loop is CASSSEGQGEYGYTF. DNA for the CDR3: TGTGCCAGCAGTTCAGAGGGACAGGGGGAGTATGGCTACACCTTC.

Concerning this clone: Germline and junction disagree at one end, which may indicate a read error. The V gene is TRBV10-2, the J gene TRBJ2-7; perhaps TRBD2 as D (6 bases). Germline CDR1 and CDR2: WSHSY and SAAADI. CDR3 length: 14 residues. CDR3: CASRETPLSSEQYF. In DNA, the CDR3 is TGCGCCAGCCGGGAGACACCCCTTTCCTCCGAGCAGTACTTC.

The count of this clone is one. The V and J genes are TRBV30 and TRBJ2-5; 10 bases are a match to TRBD2. The CDR3 sequence is 14 residues long. Germline lookup yields CDR1 GTSNPN and CDR2 SVGIG (reference sequence). The trim removed 3 bases at V and 11 bases at J, leaving 12 bases unmatched. DNA for the CDR3: TGTGCCTGGAGCAGACTAGCGGGCTTAGGGGAGCAGTACTTC. This codes for CAWSRLAGLGEQYF. The full variable domain, its missing parts supplied by reference TRBV30 and TRBJ2-5, is SQTIHQWPATLVQPVGSPLSLECTVEGTSNPNLYWYRQAAGRGLQLLFYSVGIGQISSEVPQNLSASRPQDRQFILSSKKLLLSDSGFYLCAWSRLAGLGEQYFGPGTRLLVL.

This clone was seen just once. The rearrangement uses TRBV5-6 and TRBJ2-3; D unresolved. This CDR3 is 12 amino acids long. Trimming took 0 bases from V and 7 from J, leaving 6 bases between them. CDR1 and CDR2 from the germline V gene are SGHDT and YYEEEE. In nucleotides, the CDR3 is TGTGCCAGCAGCTTGGCAGAATATACGCAGTATTTT. Its protein product is CASSLAEYTQYF. The entire variable domain, with the rest obtained from reference TRBV5-6 and TRBJ2-3, is as follows: DAGVTQSPTHLIKTRGQQVTLRCSPKSGHDTVSWYQQALGQGPQFIFQYYEEEERQRGNFPDRFSGHQFPNYSSELNVNALLLGDSALYLCASSLAEYTQYFGPGTRLTVL.